The clone carrying this T cell receptor (beta chain) was counted only a few times. Its target is not known. V was cut by 4 bases and J by 13 bases, with 16 bases left in between. Per germline, CDR1 DFQATT and CDR2 SNEGSKA (reference sequence). The length of the CDR3 is 11 residues. Time point meaning: late sampling 161 to 241 days after vaccination in three convalescent patients. Treatment denoted: approximately nine-day PBMC culture with coronavirus spike peptide pools or control peptides (ViraFEST assay). Once obtained from cultured CD4+ T cells, the DNA was sequenced using the Oncomine TCR Beta short-read assay. Via MiXCR, TCRdb re-called the PCR reads, giving one row per CDR3 protein. Here the sample spans roughly 15,000 distinct CDR3 sequences, about 50% being singletons. This specimen belongs to a study of vaccination and CD4 T cells after COVID-19. Study overall: Each participant was administered two doses of a vaccine, which was either BNT162b2 or mRNA-1273.

This sample comprised CD4+ T cells from blood, cultured in vitro, obtained about 7 months after SARS-CoV-2 vaccination. This clonotype originated in a human donor who had recovered from COVID-19. The V gene is TRBV20-1, the J gene TRBJ1-1; possibly TRBD1 for D (5 bases). CDR3 in DNA: TGCAGTGCTACCAACTCGGGGGAGGGTTTCTTT. Amino acid sequence: CSATNSGEGFF.